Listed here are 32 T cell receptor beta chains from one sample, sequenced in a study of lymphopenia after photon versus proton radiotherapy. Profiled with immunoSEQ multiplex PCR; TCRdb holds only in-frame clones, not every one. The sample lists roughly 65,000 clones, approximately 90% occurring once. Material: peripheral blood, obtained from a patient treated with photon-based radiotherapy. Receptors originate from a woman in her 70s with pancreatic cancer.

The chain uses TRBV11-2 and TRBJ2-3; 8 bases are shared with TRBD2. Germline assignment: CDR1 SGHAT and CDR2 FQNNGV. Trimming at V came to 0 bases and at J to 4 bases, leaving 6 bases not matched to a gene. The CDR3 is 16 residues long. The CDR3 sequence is CASSLEGGGLSDTQYF. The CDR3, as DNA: TGTGCCAGCAGCTTAGAAGGCGGGGGGCTGTCAGATACGCAGTATTTT. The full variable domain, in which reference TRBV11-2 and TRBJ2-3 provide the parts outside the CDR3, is EAGVAQSPRYKIIEKRQSVAFWCNPISGHATLYWYQQILGQGPKLLIQFQNNGVVDDSQLPKDRFSAERLKGVDSTLKIQPAKLEDSAVYLCASSLEGGGLSDTQYFGPGTRLTVL.

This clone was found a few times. The CDR3 loop reads CASSLTGPSYGYTF. The CDR3, as DNA: TGTGCCAGCAGCTTGACAGGGCCGAGCTATGGCTACACCTTC. The chain has TRBV9 and TRBJ1-2, with 7 bases that match TRBD1. The CDR3 contains 14 residues. Per germline, CDR1 SGDLS and CDR2 YYNGEE. Trimming at V came to 4 bases and at J to 4 bases, leaving 7 bases not matched to a gene.

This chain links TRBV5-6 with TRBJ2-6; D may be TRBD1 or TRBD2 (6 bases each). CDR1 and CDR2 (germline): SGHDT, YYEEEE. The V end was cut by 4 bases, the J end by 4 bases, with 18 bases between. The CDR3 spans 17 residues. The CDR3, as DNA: TGTGCCAGCAGCACGGGTACGGGGGCGGGAGGGGCCAACGTCCTGACTTTC. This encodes CASSTGTGAGGANVLTF. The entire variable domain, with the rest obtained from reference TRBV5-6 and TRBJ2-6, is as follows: DAGVTQSPTHLIKTRGQQVTLRCSPKSGHDTVSWYQQALGQGPQFIFQYYEEEERQRGNFPDRFSGHQFPNYSSELNVNALLLGDSALYLCASSTGTGAGGANVLTFGAGSRLTVL.

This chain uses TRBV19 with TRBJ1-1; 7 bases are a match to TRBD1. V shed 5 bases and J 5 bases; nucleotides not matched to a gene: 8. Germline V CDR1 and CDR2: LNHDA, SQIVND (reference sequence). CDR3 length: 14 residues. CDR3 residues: CASSAHRGQTEAFF. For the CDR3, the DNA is TGTGCCAGTAGTGCTCACAGGGGACAGACTGAAGCTTTCTTT.

The chain's CDR3 is CASTDFGSRGELFF. The CDR3 DNA sequence: TGCGCCAGCACTGACTTCGGGTCTCGCGGGGAGCTGTTTTTT. This sequence joins TRBV10-1 and TRBJ2-2; no reliable D call. CDR1 is WNHNN, CDR2 SYGVQD, per germline (reference sequence). The V end was cut by 7 bases, the J end by 7 bases, with 16 bases between. There are 14 residues in the CDR3.

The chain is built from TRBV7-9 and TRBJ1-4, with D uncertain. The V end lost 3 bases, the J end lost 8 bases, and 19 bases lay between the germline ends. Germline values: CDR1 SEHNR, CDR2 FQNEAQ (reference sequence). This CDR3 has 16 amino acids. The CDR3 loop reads CASSFLTAGVVEKLFF. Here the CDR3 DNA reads TGTGCCAGCAGCTTCCTAACAGCTGGGGTTGTAGAAAAACTGTTTTTT.

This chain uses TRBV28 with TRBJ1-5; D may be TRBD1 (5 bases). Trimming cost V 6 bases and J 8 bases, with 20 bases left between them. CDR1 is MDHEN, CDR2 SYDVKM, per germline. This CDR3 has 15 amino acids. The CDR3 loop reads CASSSRQLGSEPQHF. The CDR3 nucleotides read TGTGCCAGCAGCTCTAGACAGTTGGGGTCGGAGCCCCAGCATTTT.

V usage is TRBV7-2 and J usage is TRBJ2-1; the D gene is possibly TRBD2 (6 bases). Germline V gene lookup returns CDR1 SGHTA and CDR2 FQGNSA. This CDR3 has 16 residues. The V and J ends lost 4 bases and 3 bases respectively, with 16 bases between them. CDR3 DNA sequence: TGTGCCAGCAGCTCCCCCGACTGGGACTTCTACAATGAGCAGTTCTTC. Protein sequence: CASSSPDWDFYNEQFF.

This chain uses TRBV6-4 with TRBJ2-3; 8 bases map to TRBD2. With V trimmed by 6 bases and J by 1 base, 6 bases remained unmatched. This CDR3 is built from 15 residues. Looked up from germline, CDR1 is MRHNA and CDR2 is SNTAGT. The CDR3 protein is CASRLQAGGTDTQYF. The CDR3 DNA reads TGTGCCAGCAGACTCCAAGCGGGGGGCACAGATACGCAGTATTTT.

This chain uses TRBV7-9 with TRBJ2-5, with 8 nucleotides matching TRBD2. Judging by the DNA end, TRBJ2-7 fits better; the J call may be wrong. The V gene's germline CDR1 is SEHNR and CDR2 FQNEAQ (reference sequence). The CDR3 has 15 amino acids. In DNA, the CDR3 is TGTGCCAGCATCCTACGAGCGGGAGAAGGCTACGAGCAGTACTTC. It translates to CASILRAGEGYEQYF.

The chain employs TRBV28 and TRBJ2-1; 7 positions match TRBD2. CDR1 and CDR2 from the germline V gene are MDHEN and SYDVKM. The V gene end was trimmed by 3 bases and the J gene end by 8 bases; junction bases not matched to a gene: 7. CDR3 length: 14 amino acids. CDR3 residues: CASSFSRETHEQFF. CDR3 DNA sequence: TGTGCCAGCAGTTTTTCGCGGGAGACGCATGAGCAGTTCTTC. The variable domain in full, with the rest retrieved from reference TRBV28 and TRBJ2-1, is DVKVTQSSRYLVKRTGEKVFLECVQDMDHENMFWYRQDPGLGLRLIYFSYDVKMKEKGDIPEGYSVSREKKERFSLILESASTNQTSMYLCASSFSRETHEQFFGPGTRLTVL.

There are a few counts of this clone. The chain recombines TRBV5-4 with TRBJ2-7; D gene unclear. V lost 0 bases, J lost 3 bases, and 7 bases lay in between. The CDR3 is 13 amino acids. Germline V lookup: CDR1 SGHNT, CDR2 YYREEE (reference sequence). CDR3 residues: CASSLGVSYEQYF. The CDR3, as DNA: TGTGCCAGCAGCTTGGGGGTCAGCTACGAGCAGTACTTC.

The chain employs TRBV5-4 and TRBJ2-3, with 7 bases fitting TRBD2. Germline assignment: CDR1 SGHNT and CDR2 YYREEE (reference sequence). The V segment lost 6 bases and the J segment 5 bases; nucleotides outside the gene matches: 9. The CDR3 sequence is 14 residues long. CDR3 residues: CASKEAGAVDTQYF. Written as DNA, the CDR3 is TGTGCCAGCAAGGAGGCGGGAGCGGTAGATACGCAGTATTTT.

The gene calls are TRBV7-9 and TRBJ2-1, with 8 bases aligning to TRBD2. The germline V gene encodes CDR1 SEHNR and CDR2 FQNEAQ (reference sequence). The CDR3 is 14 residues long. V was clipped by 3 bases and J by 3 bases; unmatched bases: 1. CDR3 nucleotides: TGTGCCAGCAGCTTGGGGACTAGCTACAATGAGCAGTTCTTC. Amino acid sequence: CASSLGTSYNEQFF.

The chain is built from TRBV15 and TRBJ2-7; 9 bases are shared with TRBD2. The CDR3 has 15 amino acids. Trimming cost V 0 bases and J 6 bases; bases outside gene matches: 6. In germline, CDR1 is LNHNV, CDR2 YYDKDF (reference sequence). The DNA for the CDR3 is TGTGCCACCAGCAGAGATAGAGCGGGAGGTCGCGAGCAGTACTTC. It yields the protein CATSRDRAGGREQYF.

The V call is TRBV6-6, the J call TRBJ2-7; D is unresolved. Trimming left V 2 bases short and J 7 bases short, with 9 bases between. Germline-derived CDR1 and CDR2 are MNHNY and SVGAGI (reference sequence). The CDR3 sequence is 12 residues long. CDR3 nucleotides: TGTGCCAGCAGTTACAGTTTGGGGGAGCAGTACTTC. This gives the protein CASSYSLGEQYF.

The CDR3 DNA is TGCGCCAGCAGCCAGGAATATGCCTCCTACAATGAGCAGTTCTTC. Protein product: CASSQEYASYNEQFF. V usage is TRBV4-3 and J usage is TRBJ2-1, with D unresolved. CDR1 and CDR2 (germline): LGHNA, YSLEER. Trimming took 3 bases from V and 0 from J, leaving 9 bases between them. This CDR3 is built from 15 residues.

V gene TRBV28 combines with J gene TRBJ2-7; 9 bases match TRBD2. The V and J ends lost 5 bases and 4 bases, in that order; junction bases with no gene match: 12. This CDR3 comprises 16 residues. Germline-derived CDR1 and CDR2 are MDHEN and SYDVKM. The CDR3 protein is CASSGTGGRGTYEQYF. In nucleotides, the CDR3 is TGTGCCAGCAGTGGAACCGGCGGGAGGGGGACATACGAGCAGTACTTC.

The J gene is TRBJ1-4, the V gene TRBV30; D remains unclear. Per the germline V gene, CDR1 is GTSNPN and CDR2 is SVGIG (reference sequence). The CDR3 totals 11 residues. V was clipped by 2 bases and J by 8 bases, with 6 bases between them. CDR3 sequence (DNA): TGTGCCTGGAGTCAGAGCGAAAAACTGTTTTTT. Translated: CAWSQSEKLFF.

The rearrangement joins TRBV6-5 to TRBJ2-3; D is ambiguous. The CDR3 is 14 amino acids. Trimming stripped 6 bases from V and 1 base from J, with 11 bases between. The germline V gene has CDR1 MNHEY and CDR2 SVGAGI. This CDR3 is CASSGRTGTDTQYF. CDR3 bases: TGTGCCAGCAGCGGACGGACGGGCACAGATACGCAGTATTTT.

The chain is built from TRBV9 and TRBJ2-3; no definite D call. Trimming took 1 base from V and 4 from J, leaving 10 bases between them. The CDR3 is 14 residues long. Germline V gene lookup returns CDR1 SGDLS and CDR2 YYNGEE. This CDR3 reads CASSVTSRPDTQYF. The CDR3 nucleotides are TGTGCCAGCAGCGTAACCAGCAGACCAGATACGCAGTATTTT.

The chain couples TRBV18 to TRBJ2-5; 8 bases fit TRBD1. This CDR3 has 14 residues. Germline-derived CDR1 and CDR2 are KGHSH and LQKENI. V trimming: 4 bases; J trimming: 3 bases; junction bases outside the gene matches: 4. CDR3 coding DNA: TGTGCCAGCTCACGGACAGGGCCAAAAGAGACCCAGTACTTC. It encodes CASSRTGPKETQYF.

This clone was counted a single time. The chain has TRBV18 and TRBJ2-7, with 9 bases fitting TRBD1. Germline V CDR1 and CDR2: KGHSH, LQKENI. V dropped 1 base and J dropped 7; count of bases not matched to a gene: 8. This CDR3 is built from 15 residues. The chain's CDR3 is CASSPLGTGYSEQYF. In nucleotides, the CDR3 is TGTGCCAGCTCACCACTAGGGACAGGGTATAGTGAGCAGTACTTC.

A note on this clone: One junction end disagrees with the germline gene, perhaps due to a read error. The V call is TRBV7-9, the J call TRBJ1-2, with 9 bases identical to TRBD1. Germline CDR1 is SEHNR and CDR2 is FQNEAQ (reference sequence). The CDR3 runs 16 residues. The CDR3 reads CASSSEPGQGNYGYTF. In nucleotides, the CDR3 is TGTGCCAGCAGCTCTGAGCCGGGACAGGGTAACTACGGCTACACCTTC.

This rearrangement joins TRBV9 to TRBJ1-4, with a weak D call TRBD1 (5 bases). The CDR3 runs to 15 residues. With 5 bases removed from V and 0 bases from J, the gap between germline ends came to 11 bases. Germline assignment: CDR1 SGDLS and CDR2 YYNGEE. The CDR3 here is CASSQGFSTNEKLFF. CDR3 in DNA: TGTGCCAGCAGTCAGGGTTTTTCAACTAATGAAAAACTGTTTTTT.

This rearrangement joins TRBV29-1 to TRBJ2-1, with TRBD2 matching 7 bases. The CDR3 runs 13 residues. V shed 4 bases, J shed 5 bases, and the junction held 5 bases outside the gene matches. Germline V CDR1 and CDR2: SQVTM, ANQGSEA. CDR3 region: CSVAPTSDNEQFF. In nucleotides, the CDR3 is TGCAGCGTTGCCCCTACTAGCGACAATGAGCAGTTCTTC.

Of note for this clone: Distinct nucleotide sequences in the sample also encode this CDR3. The CDR3 sequence is CASSWVAGGSYEQYF. Here the CDR3 DNA reads TGTGCCAGCAGCTGGGTAGCGGGTGGGTCCTACGAGCAGTACTTC. V is TRBV7-8 and J is TRBJ2-7; 7 nucleotides match TRBD2. Germline V gives CDR1 SGHVS, CDR2 FQNEAQ. This CDR3 contains 15 residues. The V and J ends lost 4 bases and 1 base, in that order; junction bases with no gene match: 7.

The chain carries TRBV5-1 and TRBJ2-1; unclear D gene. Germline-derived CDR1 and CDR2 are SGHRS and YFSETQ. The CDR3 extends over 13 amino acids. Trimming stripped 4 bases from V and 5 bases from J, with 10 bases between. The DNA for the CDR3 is TGCGCCAGCAGCCACCTCCGGGACAATGAGCAGTTCTTC. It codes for CASSHLRDNEQFF.

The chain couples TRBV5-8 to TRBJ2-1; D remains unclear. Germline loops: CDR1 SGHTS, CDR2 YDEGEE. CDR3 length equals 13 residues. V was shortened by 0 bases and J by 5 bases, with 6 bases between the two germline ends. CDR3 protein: CASSLAQNNEQFF. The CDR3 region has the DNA TGTGCCAGCAGCTTGGCTCAGAACAATGAGCAGTTCTTC.

This CDR3 is CAITAAKGETQYF. CDR3 sequence (DNA): TGTGCCATCACGGCGGCGAAGGGGGAGACCCAGTACTTC. The genes are TRBV10-3 and TRBJ2-5, with a possible D match to TRBD1 (5 bases). V gave up 7 bases and J gave up 5 bases, with 14 bases separating them. The CDR3 covers 13 residues. Per the germline V gene, CDR1 is ENHRY and CDR2 is SYGVKD.

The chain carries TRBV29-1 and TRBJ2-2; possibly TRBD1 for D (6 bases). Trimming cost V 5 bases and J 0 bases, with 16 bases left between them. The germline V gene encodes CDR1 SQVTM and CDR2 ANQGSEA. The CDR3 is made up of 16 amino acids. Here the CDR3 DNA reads TGCAGCGTTCGGACTGGGACATTTGCGAACACCGGGGAGCTGTTTTTT. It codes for CSVRTGTFANTGELFF.

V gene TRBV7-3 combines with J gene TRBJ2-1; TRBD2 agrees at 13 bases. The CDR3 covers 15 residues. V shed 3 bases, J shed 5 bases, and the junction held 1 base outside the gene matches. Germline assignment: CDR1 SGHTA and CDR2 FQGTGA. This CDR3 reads CASSFGTSGNNEQFF. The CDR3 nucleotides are TGTGCCAGCAGCTTCGGGACTAGCGGGAACAATGAGCAGTTCTTC.